A selection of T cell receptor beta chains follows, all from one sample in a study of beta chain features in type 1 diabetes. The assay was immunoSEQ multiplex PCR, and TCRdb's table has in-frame clones only and misses some. The sample shows roughly 160,000 clones, about 7.8% of them seen only once. The sequenced sample was central memory CD4+ T cells from blood. The receptors derive from a woman aged 40 to 50 with type 1 diabetes. The CDR3 runs from the conserved cysteine through the conserved F or W. The D gene is left open where the match is weak. Not every row has a clone size; where given, it reads once, few, many or a size class.

d_gene | j_gene | abundance | v_gene | CDR3aa | CDR3nt
NA | TRBJ2-7 | few | TRBV5-1 | CASSLTGSSYEQYF | TGCGCCAGCAGCTTGACAGGTAGCTCCTACGAGCAGTACTTC
TRBD2 | TRBJ2-7 | NA | TRBV6-6 | CASRGLAEYEQYF | TGTGCCAGCAGGGGACTAGCGGAATACGAGCAGTACTTC
NA | TRBJ1-6 | NA | TRBV9 | CASSVEVNSPLHF | TGTGCCAGCAGCGTCGAGGTAAATTCACCCCTCCACTTT
NA | TRBJ1-5 | NA | TRBV10-3 | CAISEGAAGNQPQHF | TGTGCCATCAGTGAGGGGGCCGCTGGGAATCAGCCCCAGCATTTT
NA | TRBJ2-5 | NA | TRBV5-1 | CASSRDSTKETQYF | TGCGCCAGCAGCCGGGACTCGACGAAAGAGACCCAGTACTTC
NA | TRBJ2-7 | NA | TRBV18 | CASSRESSYEQYF | TGTGCCAGCTCCCGGGAATCCTCCTACGAGCAGTACTTC
NA | TRBJ1-2 | few | TRBV5-6 | CASSLNSAGPYGYTF | TGTGCCAGCAGCTTGAACAGCGCAGGGCCCTATGGCTACACCTTC
NA | TRBJ1-1 | many | TRBV25-1 | CASSGRGRNTEAFF | TGTGCCAGCAGTGGGCGGGGAAGGAACACTGAAGCTTTCTTT
NA | TRBJ1-5 | NA | TRBV7-2 | CASSPQRYGNQPQHF | TGTGCCAGCAGCCCACAGCGGTATGGCAATCAGCCCCAGCATTTT
NA | TRBJ1-3 | NA | TRBV6-5 | CASSYSGQSSGNTIYF | TGTGCCAGCAGTTACTCTGGACAGAGCTCTGGAAACACCATATATTTT
TRBD2 | TRBJ2-7 | few | TRBV11-2 | CASSPVARTSGRFYEQYF | TGTGCCAGCAGCCCCGTCGCGAGGACTAGCGGGAGATTCTACGAGCAGTACTTC
TRBD2 | TRBJ2-1 | few | TRBV9 | CASSPTSGGAGLYNEQFF | TGTGCCAGCAGCCCTACTAGCGGGGGGGCCGGCCTCTACAATGAGCAGTTCTTC
NA | TRBJ1-5 | few | TRBV28 | CASSTKLKDRFRNQPQHF | TGTGCCAGCAGCACAAAACTAAAAGACAGGTTTCGAAATCAGCCCCAGCATTTT
NA | TRBJ1-2 | NA | TRBV7-2 | CASSPPGYGYTF | TGTGCCAGCAGCCCGCCGGGGTATGGCTACACCTTC
NA | TRBJ1-2 | NA | TRBV6-6 | CASSYQTASLYGYTF | TGTGCCAGCAGCTACCAAACAGCCTCTCTATATGGCTACACCTTC